A selection of T cell receptor beta chains follows, all from one sample in a study of shared clonotypes between healthy human individuals. The repertoire was sequenced with immunoSEQ multiplex PCR; TCRdb's copy has only in-frame clones and lacks some. The sample contains a few million clones, about 94% of which appear only once. Sequencing was performed on naive CD4+ T cells sorted from blood. Every receptor here comes from a man aged 18-30 years in good health. CDR3s include the opening cysteine and the closing phenylalanine or tryptophan. The order of the fields is CDR3 DNA, CDR3 protein, J gene, V gene, clone size, D gene. The D gene is left open where the match is weak. Size tells how often a clone was seen (once, few, many) or the class of an expanded clone, and some rows leave it out.

CDR3 DNA: TGTGCCACACAGGGGCCGTCTAACTATGGCTACACCTTC
CDR3 protein: CATQGPSNYGYTF
J gene: TRBJ1-2
V gene: TRBV6-6
clone size: -
D gene: TRBD1

CDR3 DNA: TGTGCCAGCAGCCTCTCGACGAGCGGGGGGGCCTTCATGCGTTCCGAGCAGTACTTC
CDR3 protein: CASSLSTSGGAFMRSEQYF
J gene: TRBJ2-7
V gene: TRBV4-2
clone size: -
D gene: TRBD2

CDR3 DNA: TGTGCCAGCAGCTTAGAAACAGGGTTGGGTTCACCCCTCCACTTT
CDR3 protein: CASSLETGLGSPLHF
J gene: TRBJ1-6
V gene: TRBV7-2
clone size: -
D gene: -

CDR3 DNA: TGTGCCAGCAGTTTAATTGGGACAGCGAACACTGAAGCTTTCTTT
CDR3 protein: CASSLIGTANTEAFF
J gene: TRBJ1-1
V gene: TRBV27
clone size: once
D gene: TRBD1

CDR3 DNA: TGTGCCAGCAGTTATCTAGCGGGGAGACAGATAGGGACCCAGTACTTC
CDR3 protein: CASSYLAGRQIGTQYF
J gene: TRBJ2-5
V gene: TRBV6-5
clone size: -
D gene: TRBD2

CDR3 DNA: TGTGCCAGCAGCTTAATCGGGACGGCCGTGAATCAGCCCCAGCATTTT
CDR3 protein: CASSLIGTAVNQPQHF
J gene: TRBJ1-5
V gene: TRBV7-9
clone size: once
D gene: -

CDR3 DNA: TGTGCCAGCACCTTGCGGCCTTCCTACGAGCAGTACTTC
CDR3 protein: CASTLRPSYEQYF
J gene: TRBJ2-7
V gene: TRBV2
clone size: -
D gene: -

CDR3 DNA: TGTGCCAGCAGCATTAGCGGGAACGCCTACGAGCAGTACTTC
CDR3 protein: CASSISGNAYEQYF
J gene: TRBJ2-7
V gene: TRBV9
clone size: -
D gene: TRBD2

CDR3 DNA: TGCGCCAGCAGCCAAGAGCCCCTAGCAACCGGGGAGCTGTTTTTT
CDR3 protein: CASSQEPLATGELFF
J gene: TRBJ2-2
V gene: TRBV4-3
clone size: -
D gene: -

CDR3 DNA: TGTGCCAGCAGCCAAAGGGGACCCACTGAAGCTTTCTTT
CDR3 protein: CASSQRGPTEAFF
J gene: TRBJ1-1
V gene: TRBV14
clone size: few
D gene: -

CDR3 DNA: TGTGCCAGCTCACTGGAGGCCGGGACGGAGCAGTTCTTC
CDR3 protein: CASSLEAGTEQFF
J gene: TRBJ2-1
V gene: TRBV18
clone size: -
D gene: -

CDR3 DNA: TGTGCCAGCAGCTTACAGGGGCCCGCTTACGAGCAGTACTTC
CDR3 protein: CASSLQGPAYEQYF
J gene: TRBJ2-7
V gene: TRBV11-3
clone size: -
D gene: -

CDR3 DNA: TGTGCCAGCAGTGAAGCGGGACAGGGAGTCTACGAGCAGTACTTC
CDR3 protein: CASSEAGQGVYEQYF
J gene: TRBJ2-7
V gene: TRBV6-1
clone size: -
D gene: TRBD1

CDR3 DNA: TGTGCCAGCAGCCCTCCAGGGTATGGCTACACCTTC
CDR3 protein: CASSPPGYGYTF
J gene: TRBJ1-2
V gene: TRBV7-9
clone size: -
D gene: -

CDR3 DNA: TGTGCCAGCAGCCCGAGGGGGCTTGCAACTAATGAAAAACTGTTTTTT
CDR3 protein: CASSPRGLATNEKLFF
J gene: TRBJ1-4
V gene: TRBV5-5
clone size: -
D gene: TRBD1

CDR3 DNA: TGTGCCAGCAGCCCTCGGCCTGGAGACAGGGCCACAGATACGCAGTATTTT
CDR3 protein: CASSPRPGDRATDTQYF
J gene: TRBJ2-3
V gene: TRBV7-8
clone size: -
D gene: TRBD1

CDR3 DNA: TGTGCCACCGGGACAGGGGGTGGAAAACTGTTTTTT
CDR3 protein: CATGTGGGKLFF
J gene: TRBJ1-4
V gene: TRBV6-5
clone size: -
D gene: TRBD1

CDR3 DNA: TGCGCCAGCAGCCAAGCGGGACCGGGGGCTAACTATGGCTACACCTTC
CDR3 protein: CASSQAGPGANYGYTF
J gene: TRBJ1-2
V gene: TRBV4-3
clone size: -
D gene: -

CDR3 DNA: TGTGCCAGCAGCCTCGGGGTCTATGGCTACACCTTC
CDR3 protein: CASSLGVYGYTF
J gene: TRBJ1-2
V gene: TRBV28
clone size: -
D gene: -

CDR3 DNA: TGTGCCAGCTCACCAATCACGGGCAACACTGAAGCTTTCTTT
CDR3 protein: CASSPITGNTEAFF
J gene: TRBJ1-1
V gene: TRBV18
clone size: -
D gene: -

CDR3 DNA: TGTGCCAGCAGTTCGGGACAGGGTAACACTGAAGCTTTCTTT
CDR3 protein: CASSSGQGNTEAFF
J gene: TRBJ1-1
V gene: TRBV28
clone size: -
D gene: TRBD1

CDR3 DNA: TGTGCCAGCAGCTCCCCGGGACAGAGCTCTGGAAACACCATATATTTT
CDR3 protein: CASSSPGQSSGNTIYF
J gene: TRBJ1-3
V gene: TRBV7-9
clone size: once
D gene: TRBD1

CDR3 DNA: TGTGCCAGCAGCTCGGACAGGGACACTGAAGCTTTCTTT
CDR3 protein: CASSSDRDTEAFF
J gene: TRBJ1-1
V gene: TRBV7-3
clone size: -
D gene: TRBD1

CDR3 DNA: TGCGCCAGCAGCCTGGGACTAGCGGGGGTGAATGAGCAGTTCTTC
CDR3 protein: CASSLGLAGVNEQFF
J gene: TRBJ2-1
V gene: TRBV5-1
clone size: -
D gene: TRBD2

CDR3 DNA: TGTGCCAGCAGTGAAATCAGCTATGGCTACACCTTC
CDR3 protein: CASSEISYGYTF
J gene: TRBJ1-2
V gene: TRBV6-1
clone size: -
D gene: -

CDR3 DNA: TGCGCCAGCAGCCTGGAGGGCAGGGGCAATCAGCCCCAGCATTTT
CDR3 protein: CASSLEGRGNQPQHF
J gene: TRBJ1-5
V gene: TRBV5-1
clone size: -
D gene: -